This passage covers 27 T cell receptor beta chains from one sample sequenced in a study of identical twins. TCRdb ran MiXCR on the 5' RACE reads and lists one entry per CDR3 protein. Of roughly 500,000 distinct CDR3 sequences listed, around 20% are singletons. The data also belong to a second study, concerning T cells expressing NK-cell markers.

Input material: CD4+ T cells sorted from blood. These receptors were obtained from a woman younger than 35 in good health.

Here the CDR3 DNA reads TGTGCCAGCAGGGAAAACAGGGTTAACTATGGCTACACCTTC. Protein product: CASRENRVNYGYTF. This chain links TRBV2 with TRBJ1-2, with D tentatively TRBD1 (6 bases). V lost 6 bases and J 1 base, leaving 12 bases between the germline ends. The CDR3 covers 14 residues. Germline assignment: CDR1 SNHLY and CDR2 FYNNEI.

This clonotype has a handful of counts. This chain links TRBV11-2 with TRBJ1-5; D gene unclear. The CDR3 consists of 16 residues. Per the germline V gene, CDR1 is SGHAT and CDR2 is FQNNGV. V was clipped by 2 bases and J by 2 bases, with 13 bases between them. As DNA, the CDR3 is TGTGCCAGCAGCTTAAATGGGAGGGTAGGCAATCAGCCCCAGCATTTT. As protein: CASSLNGRVGNQPQHF. Drawing the rest from reference TRBV11-2 and TRBJ1-5, the complete variable domain is EAGVAQSPRYKIIEKRQSVAFWCNPISGHATLYWYQQILGQGPKLLIQFQNNGVVDDSQLPKDRFSAERLKGVDSTLKIQPAKLEDSAVYLCASSLNGRVGNQPQHFGDGTRLSIL.

V usage is TRBV5-1 and J usage is TRBJ2-3; possibly TRBD2 for D (6 bases). The CDR3 covers 15 residues. Between the trimmed V and J ends, which lost 5 bases and 6 bases, there was a span of 19 bases. CDR1 is SGHRS, CDR2 YFSETQ, per germline. Here the CDR3 reads CASRKRELAEDTQYF. The CDR3 nucleotides read TGCGCCAGCAGAAAAAGGGAACTAGCTGAGGATACGCAGTATTTT.

This clonotype has at least ten counts. CDR3 in DNA: TGTGCCACCGACGGTTCTAGCGCCTACGAGCAGTACTTC. Amino acids: CATDGSSAYEQYF. The rearrangement uses TRBV10-3 and TRBJ2-7, with a tentative D call TRBD2 (6 bases). Germline V CDR1 and CDR2: ENHRY, SYGVKD. V was pared by 10 bases and J by 2 bases, with 15 bases between. The CDR3 covers 13 residues.

This clonotype has only one observation. This sequence joins TRBV18 and TRBJ1-1, with 7 bases aligning to TRBD1. The CDR3 loop spans 13 amino acids. Germline CDR1 reads KGHSH; CDR2 reads LQKENI. The ends lost 10 bases at V and 1 base at J; junction bases unmatched: 6. In nucleotides, the CDR3 is TGTGCCACCACGGGACAGCCGAACACTGAAGCTTTCTTT. Translating gives CATTGQPNTEAFF.

The rearrangement uses TRBV9 and TRBJ2-2; D is undetermined. CDR1 and CDR2 (germline): SGDLS, YYNGEE. The CDR3 spans 16 residues. The V gene lost 0 bases and the J gene lost 4 bases, with 13 bases spanning the gap. CDR3: CASSVALATSTGELFF. The CDR3 DNA is TGTGCCAGCAGCGTAGCTCTGGCGACAAGCACCGGGGAGCTGTTTTTT. The full variable domain, its missing parts supplied by reference TRBV9 and TRBJ2-2, is DSGVTQTPKHLITATGQRVTLRCSPRSGDLSVYWYQQSLDQGLQFLIQYYNGEERAKGNILERFSAQQFPDLHSELNLSSLELGDSALYFCASSVALATSTGELFFGEGSRLTVL.

This sequence joins TRBV20-1 and TRBJ2-3; a weak D match, TRBD2 (5 bases). CDR3 size: 16 residues. Germline CDR1 is DFQATT and CDR2 is SNEGSKA (reference sequence). Trimming stripped 1 base from V and 2 bases from J, with 16 bases between. The CDR3 DNA sequence: TGCAGTGCTAGAGGGGTTTCCGCTAGCTACACAGATACGCAGTATTTT. This encodes CSARGVSASYTDTQYF.

CDR3 amino acids: CASSPRTGPNLYGYTF. DNA of the CDR3: TGCGCCAGCAGCCCGCGGACAGGGCCTAATCTTTATGGCTACACCTTC. V usage is TRBV5-1 and J usage is TRBJ1-2; TRBD1 matches at 8 bases. V gave up 4 bases and J gave up 5 bases; unmatched junction bases: 13. The CDR3 is 16 residues long. The germline V gene encodes CDR1 SGHRS and CDR2 YFSETQ.

This chain links TRBV27 with TRBJ2-7; TRBD2 matches at 7 bases. J lost 2 bases, V lost 7 bases, and 5 bases had no gene match. This CDR3 comprises 13 residues. Germline CDR1 is MNHEY and CDR2 is SMNVEV (reference sequence). This CDR3 is CASTAGLAYEQYF. For the CDR3, the DNA is TGTGCCAGCACCGCCGGACTAGCCTACGAGCAGTACTTC.

The CDR3 region is CSATTSGSFYEQFF. The CDR3 DNA follows: TGCAGTGCCACGACTAGCGGGAGTTTTTATGAGCAGTTCTTC. This chain connects TRBV20-1 to TRBJ2-1; 12 bases align to TRBD2. The CDR3 spans 14 residues. J was trimmed by 8 bases and V by 6 bases; bases with no gene match: 8. Germline lookup yields CDR1 DFQATT and CDR2 SNEGSKA (reference sequence).

This clonotype was counted only a few times. The chain combines TRBV7-2 with TRBJ1-2, with TRBD1 matching 8 bases. The J segment lost 3 bases and the V segment lost 1 base, leaving 1 base of the junction unmatched. Germline values: CDR1 SGHTA, CDR2 FQGNSA. CDR3 length: 14 residues. CDR3 nucleotide sequence: TGTGCCAGCAGCTTAGGGACAGGGTACTATGGCTACACCTTC. Translation: CASSLGTGYYGYTF.

The V call is TRBV20-1, the J call TRBJ1-6, with TRBD1 identical over 7 bases. This CDR3 is 15 amino acids long. The ends lost 2 bases at V and 14 bases at J; junction bases unmatched: 15. Germline V gives CDR1 DFQATT, CDR2 SNEGSKA (reference sequence). This CDR3 reads CSARSRVRARGALHF. CDR3 bases: TGCAGTGCTAGAAGTCGGGTCAGGGCCAGGGGGGCCCTCCACTTT.

This chain connects TRBV12-3 or TRBV12-4 to TRBJ2-3; TRBD2 matches at 8 bases. Trimming removed 5 bases from V and 3 bases from J; junction bases left unmatched: 10. The CDR3 has 16 residues. CDR3 coding DNA: TGTGCCAGCAGTAAAGGACTAGCACCGGGGACAGATACGCAGTATTTT. It encodes CASSKGLAPGTDTQYF.

The table lists this clonotype with a few counts. V is TRBV20-1 and J is TRBJ2-5; 12 positions agree with TRBD2. V shed 5 bases, J shed 5 bases, and the junction held 6 bases outside the gene matches. The germline CDR1 and CDR2 sequences are DFQATT and SNEGSKA (reference sequence). The CDR3 totals 14 residues. For the CDR3, the DNA is TGCAGTGCTTCCCGAGGGACTAGCGGGGAGACCCAGTACTTC. Residues: CSASRGTSGETQYF.

The chain employs TRBV10-1 and TRBJ2-5, with no clear D. Trimming took 5 bases from V and 1 from J, leaving 5 bases between them. The CDR3 runs to 12 residues. The germline gives CDR1 WNHNN, CDR2 SYGVQD (reference sequence). CDR3 in amino acids: CASSNTQETQYF. CDR3 DNA sequence: TGCGCCAGCAGTAATACCCAAGAGACCCAGTACTTC.

The genes are TRBV6-4 and TRBJ1-1; no definite D call. Germline values: CDR1 MRHNA, CDR2 SNTAGT. V lost 5 bases, J lost 5 bases, and 12 bases lay in between. CDR3 length: 13 amino acids. The CDR3: CASSRYSGTEAFF. For the CDR3, the DNA is TGTGCCAGCAGTCGGTACTCGGGTACTGAAGCTTTCTTT.

This chain uses TRBV12-3 or TRBV12-4 with TRBJ2-7; no definite D call. V gave up 1 base and J gave up 2 bases, with 9 bases separating them. The CDR3 has 14 amino acids. DNA of the CDR3: TGTGCCAGCAGTTTAGGACACCCAGCCTACGAGCAGTACTTC. Amino acid sequence: CASSLGHPAYEQYF.

CDR3 sequence (DNA): TGTGCCAGCAGCTCCACGGGGGGGACAGGCGCTGAAGCTTTCTTT. It encodes CASSSTGGTGAEAFF. V usage is TRBV9 and J usage is TRBJ1-1; 8 nucleotides align to TRBD1. The CDR3 consists of 15 residues. J was trimmed by 6 bases and V by 4 bases; bases with no gene match: 11. Germline loops: CDR1 SGDLS, CDR2 YYNGEE.

The chain links TRBV5-1 to TRBJ2-2; D remains ambiguous. Trimming left V 0 bases short and J 7 bases short, with 7 bases between. Germline-derived CDR1 and CDR2 are SGHRS and YFSETQ. The CDR3 consists of 13 residues. This chain's CDR3 is CASSLAIVGELFF. CDR3 nucleotide sequence: TGCGCCAGCAGCTTGGCTATTGTCGGGGAGCTGTTTTTT.

This clonotype occurred a few times. The chain uses TRBV6-2 or TRBV6-3 and TRBJ2-7; a weak D match, TRBD1 (6 bases). V lost 0 bases and J 3 bases, leaving 12 bases between the germline ends. Germline CDR1 MNHEY, CDR2 SVGEGT. This CDR3 region has 15 residues. The CDR3 protein is CASSYSGQRFYEQYF. CDR3 coding DNA: TGTGCCAGCAGTTACTCGGGACAAAGATTCTACGAGCAGTACTTC.

The chain carries TRBV7-2 and TRBJ2-2; 12 positions agree with TRBD2. In germline, CDR1 is SGHTA, CDR2 FQGNSA. The trim removed 4 bases at V and 7 bases at J, leaving 7 bases unmatched. The CDR3 runs to 16 residues. The CDR3 nucleotides read TGTGCCAGCAGCTCTATTTGGGGACTAGCGGGCGGGGAGCTGTTTTTT. It is translated as CASSSIWGLAGGELFF.

This chain links TRBV9 with TRBJ2-1, with D unresolved. Germline assignment: CDR1 SGDLS and CDR2 YYNGEE. Trimming removed 3 bases at V and 4 bases at J, with 14 bases between. CDR3 length: 15 amino acids. CDR3 loop: CASSEISNKYNEQFF. The CDR3 nucleotides read TGTGCCAGCAGCGAAATTAGCAACAAGTACAATGAGCAGTTCTTC.

Only a few counts were recorded for this clonotype. The CDR3 region is CASSPPGEGRNEQFF. CDR3 sequence (DNA): TGTGCCAGCAGCCCCCCGGGAGAAGGGCGGAATGAGCAGTTCTTC. The rearrangement links TRBV11-3 to TRBJ2-1, with D perhaps matching TRBD2 (6 bases). CDR1 and CDR2 from the germline V gene are SGHNT and YENEEA. The CDR3 is 15 amino acids. V was trimmed by 5 bases and J by 7 bases, leaving 18 bases between them. Full variable domain (outside the CDR3, taken from reference TRBV11-3 and TRBJ2-1): EAGVVQSPRYKIIEKKQPVAFWCNPISGHNTLYWYLQNLGQGPELLIRYENEEAVDDSQLPKDRFSAERLKGVDSTLKIQPAELGDSAVYLCASSPPGEGRNEQFFGPGTRLTVL.

In its sample, this clonotype was seen many times. The rearrangement links TRBV6-5 to TRBJ2-7, with D possibly matching TRBD2 (6 bases). Trimming shortened V by 2 bases and J by 2 bases, and 13 bases separated the two germline ends. The CDR3 length is 15 residues. CDR1 and CDR2 from the germline V gene are MNHEY and SVGAGI. The CDR3 loop reads CASSYDRWTTYEQYF. The CDR3 DNA reads as TGTGCCAGCAGTTACGACCGCTGGACTACCTACGAGCAGTACTTC.

This chain uses TRBV4-1 with TRBJ2-7, with D perhaps matching TRBD1 (6 bases). This CDR3 spans 14 amino acids. Germline assignment: CDR1 MGHRA and CDR2 YSYEKL. The V end was cut by 0 bases, the J end by 8 bases, with 14 bases between. The DNA of the CDR3 is TGCGCCAGCAGCCAAGACTTCACACAGGGCAAGCAGTACTTC. Translation: CASSQDFTQGKQYF.

This clonotype was picked up a small number of times. The rearrangement joins TRBV20-1 to TRBJ2-7; D is possibly TRBD1 (7 bases). Trimming shortened V by 5 bases and J by 7 bases, and 21 bases separated the two germline ends. This CDR3 spans 14 amino acids. Looked up from germline, CDR1 is DFQATT and CDR2 is SNEGSKA (reference sequence). CDR3 nucleotide sequence: TGCAGTGCTCAGAAGACAGGGAGGCCCTGGGAGCAGTACTTC. This gives the protein CSAQKTGRPWEQYF.

V usage is TRBV7-2 and J usage is TRBJ1-5; unclear D gene. From germline, CDR1 is SGHTA and CDR2 FQGNSA. This CDR3 contains 12 residues. The germline V and J ends were trimmed by 5 bases and 7 bases, with 9 bases remaining between them. The CDR3 coding sequence is TGTGCCAGCAGCAACTTCAGCCAGCCCCAGCATTTT. Its protein is CASSNFSQPQHF.